This entry describes one T cell receptor (beta chain). The data are from a study of blood T cell repertoires in COVID-19. V lost 4 bases and J lost 5; bases outside the gene matches: 9. Per the germline V gene, CDR1 is SGHRS and CDR2 is YFSETQ. The CDR3 consists of 15 residues. Per the original data handling: Amplification of reference gene primers provided the estimated nucleated cell counts. Here immunoSEQ multiplex PCR was the method, and the copy in TCRdb shows in-frame clones only, minus some. The D gene and trimming were derived from the DNA, and the V and J assignments and clone size from that table. Of roughly 200,000 clones in the sample, more than 65% were seen once.

Sequences were obtained from peripheral blood. V is TRBV5-1 and J is TRBJ2-5; 9 nucleotides align to TRBD2. The receptor was isolated from a human donor in a cohort sampled during active COVID-19. The CDR3 loop reads CASSAAAGGSETQYF. CDR3 sequence (DNA): TGCGCCAGCAGCGCGGCTGCGGGAGGGTCGGAGACCCAGTACTTC. Using reference TRBV5-1 and TRBJ2-5 for the parts outside the CDR3, the full variable domain is KAGVTQTPRYLIKTRGQQVTLSCSPISGHRSVSWYQQTPGQGLQFLFEYFSETQRNKGNFPGRFSGRQFSNSRSEMNVSTLELGDSALYLCASSAAAGGSETQYFGPGTRLLVL.